The 16 T cell receptor beta chains presented below share a single source sample, sequenced in a study of T cell responses to AZD1222 COVID-19 vaccine. Clones were sequenced by immunoSEQ multiplex PCR, and TCRdb holds only the in-frame ones, with some missing. This specimen shows about 140,000 clones; the ten leading clones hold around 2.4%. The specimen sequenced was peripheral blood. These receptors came from an adult in good health.

This chain uses TRBV9 with TRBJ2-5, with a weak D call TRBD1 (6 bases). Germline values: CDR1 SGDLS, CDR2 YYNGEE. The germline V and J ends were trimmed by 3 bases and 3 bases, with 18 bases remaining between them. The CDR3 runs 16 residues. The CDR3 bases are TGTGCCAGCAGCGCCCATTCCGGGACATGGGAAGAGACCCAGTACTTC. It is translated as CASSAHSGTWEETQYF.

This chain uses TRBV3-1 (or the pseudogene TRBV3-2) with TRBJ1-1, with D perhaps matching TRBD1 (5 bases). Trimming took off 3 bases at V and 0 bases at J, with 11 bases between the two ends. Germline assignment: CDR1 LGHDT and CDR2 YNNKEL (reference sequence). The CDR3 is 15 residues long. The CDR3 is CASSHGGYMNTEAFF. Here the CDR3 DNA reads TGTGCCAGCAGCCACGGGGGTTACATGAACACTGAAGCTTTCTTT.

The chain uses TRBV3-1 (or the pseudogene TRBV3-2) and TRBJ2-1, with a possible D match to TRBD2 (6 bases). Trimming left V 2 bases short and J 8 bases short, with 13 bases between. Looked up from germline, CDR1 is LGHDT and CDR2 is YNNKEL (reference sequence). The CDR3 consists of 14 residues. Here the CDR3 reads CASSQFFSGDEQFF. DNA for the CDR3: TGTGCCAGCAGCCAATTCTTTAGCGGAGATGAGCAGTTCTTC.

The V and J genes are TRBV18 and TRBJ1-1; D might be TRBD1 (6 bases). The CDR3 runs 14 residues. The ends were cut back, 0 bases at V and 3 bases at J, with 8 bases in the middle. Germline assignment: CDR1 KGHSH and CDR2 LQKENI. The CDR3: CASSPPRGDTEAFF. For the CDR3, the DNA is TGTGCCAGCTCACCACCTAGGGGGGACACTGAAGCTTTCTTT.

The chain is built from TRBV19 and TRBJ1-1, with 12 bases matching TRBD1. Germline CDR1 is LNHDA and CDR2 is SQIVND (reference sequence). The CDR3 runs 16 residues. The V and J ends lost 6 bases and 1 base, in that order; junction bases with no gene match: 6. CDR3 DNA sequence: TGTGCCAGTAGACTAGGGACAGGGGGCCGGAACACTGAAGCTTTCTTT. This sequence encodes CASRLGTGGRNTEAFF.

This sequence joins TRBV5-5 and TRBJ2-7, with D tentatively TRBD1 (6 bases). V lost 3 bases, J lost 5 bases, and 15 bases lay in between. Germline-derived CDR1 and CDR2 are SGHKS and YYEKEE (reference sequence). This CDR3 is built from 14 residues. CDR3 sequence (DNA): TGTGCCAGCAGCTCCCGGACAGCCGCTCACGAGCAGTACTTC. Translation gives CASSSRTAAHEQYF.

CDR3 nucleotides: TGTGCCAGCAGCCCGCCAGGGGCCCCGAACACTGAAGCTTTCTTT. It yields the protein CASSPPGAPNTEAFF. The V call is TRBV7-9, the J call TRBJ1-1; perhaps TRBD1 as D (6 bases). The ends were cut back, 5 bases at V and 1 base at J, with 14 bases in the middle. CDR1 and CDR2 (germline): SEHNR, FQNEAQ (reference sequence). This CDR3 has 15 amino acids.

The CDR3 region has the DNA TGTGCCAGCAGTGGCTCTAATTCGGAGGGAAACACCATATATTTT. Its protein product is CASSGSNSEGNTIYF. V is TRBV28 and J is TRBJ1-3; D gene ambiguous. Germline CDR1 reads MDHEN; CDR2 reads SYDVKM. The CDR3 extends over 15 amino acids. Trimming left V 5 bases short and J 4 bases short, with 15 bases between.

This chain links TRBV5-6 with TRBJ2-1, with TRBD2 identical over 10 bases. Per the germline V gene, CDR1 is SGHDT and CDR2 is YYEEEE. There are 15 residues in the CDR3. V was pared by 4 bases and J by 4 bases, with 5 bases of the junction left unmatched. CDR3 loop: CASSLSGGAYNEQFF. In nucleotides, the CDR3 is TGTGCCAGCAGCCTCAGCGGGGGGGCTTACAATGAGCAGTTCTTC. Based on the CDR3 plus reference TRBV5-6 and TRBJ2-1, the full variable domain is DAGVTQSPTHLIKTRGQQVTLRCSPKSGHDTVSWYQQALGQGPQFIFQYYEEEERQRGNFPDRFSGHQFPNYSSELNVNALLLGDSALYLCASSLSGGAYNEQFFGPGTRLTVL.

The gene calls are TRBV27 and TRBJ2-3, with 8 bases fitting TRBD2. Germline CDR1 reads MNHEY; CDR2 reads SMNVEV (reference sequence). The CDR3 is 15 residues long. V lost 2 bases to trimming and J lost 4 bases; unmatched junction nucleotides: 5. CDR3 nucleotide sequence: TGTGCCAGCAGTTTAAACGGGGGGGTTCCAGATACGCAGTATTTT. It translates to CASSLNGGVPDTQYF.

The chain is built from TRBV11-2 and TRBJ2-1; 10 nucleotides match TRBD2. Germline values: CDR1 SGHAT, CDR2 FQNNGV. Trimming at V came to 0 bases and at J to 10 bases, leaving 0 bases not matched to a gene. CDR3 length equals 13 residues. CDR3 amino acids: CASSLELAGEQFF. CDR3 in DNA: TGTGCCAGCAGCTTAGAACTAGCGGGGGAGCAGTTCTTC.

The chain uses TRBV18 and TRBJ1-1; no reliable D call. The CDR3 covers 13 residues. V was cut by 2 bases and J by 1 base, with 5 bases left in between. Germline V gene data show CDR1 as KGHSH and CDR2 as LQKENI. This CDR3 reads CASSPVANTEAFF. CDR3 sequence (DNA): TGTGCCAGCTCACCAGTGGCGAACACTGAAGCTTTCTTT. The full variable domain, its missing parts supplied by reference TRBV18 and TRBJ1-1, is NAGVMQNPRHLVRRRGQEARLRCSPMKGHSHVYWYRQLPEEGLKFMVYLQKENIIDESGMPKERFSAEFPKEGPSILRIQQVVRGDSAAYFCASSPVANTEAFFGQGTRLTVV.

The chain has TRBV11-3 and TRBJ2-5; no firm D call. This CDR3 spans 13 amino acids. Trimming left V 7 bases short and J 4 bases short, with 13 bases between. Germline V CDR1 and CDR2: SGHNT, YENEEA. The CDR3 spells CASTRQNGETQYF. In nucleotides, the CDR3 is TGTGCCAGCACCAGACAAAACGGAGAGACCCAGTACTTC.

This rearrangement joins TRBV19 to TRBJ1-1; weak D call: TRBD1 (6 bases). Germline V CDR1 and CDR2: LNHDA, SQIVND (reference sequence). V dropped 3 bases and J dropped 6 bases, with 11 bases sitting between them. This CDR3 has 13 residues. The CDR3: CASSIGGAAEAFF. CDR3 sequence (DNA): TGTGCCAGTAGTATTGGGGGGGCGGCTGAAGCTTTCTTT.

This chain uses TRBV5-6 with TRBJ1-5; tentatively, D is TRBD1 (5 bases). CDR1 and CDR2 (germline): SGHDT, YYEEEE. CDR3 length: 13 residues. Trimming pared 0 bases from V and 9 bases from J, leaving 10 bases between. CDR3 DNA sequence: TGTGCCAGCAGCTTGGGGGGGAACCTGCCCCAGCATTTT. As protein: CASSLGGNLPQHF.

The chain joins TRBV5-6 to TRBJ1-2; no clear D. Between the trimmed V and J ends, which lost 3 bases and 10 bases, there was a span of 16 bases. The CDR3 is 13 residues long. Germline V gene sequence: CDR1 SGHDT, CDR2 YYEEEE. The CDR3 nucleotides are TGTGCCAGCAGCTATCCCCAGGCCCTCGACTACACCTTC. Amino acids: CASSYPQALDYTF. The entire variable domain, with the rest obtained from reference TRBV5-6 and TRBJ1-2, is as follows: DAGVTQSPTHLIKTRGQQVTLRCSPKSGHDTVSWYQQALGQGPQFIFQYYEEEERQRGNFPDRFSGHQFPNYSSELNVNALLLGDSALYLCASSYPQALDYTFGSGTRLTVV.